This TCR beta chain was recovered during a study of blood T cells in healthy people across ages. A second PCR, run for roughly 7 to 11 cycles, used a sample-barcoded 5' primer plus a J-beta primer mix. Each CDR3 protein gets one entry after TCRdb re-called the 5' RACE reads with MiXCR. In the table there are about 640,000 distinct CDR3 sequences, approximately 59% of which are singletons. RNA extraction gave at least 5 micrograms of total RNA per sample. This clonotype was detected a few times. CDR3 size: 12 residues. CDR1 and CDR2 (germline): DFQATT, SNEGSKA (reference sequence). V was clipped by 6 bases and J by 2 bases, with 11 bases between them.

Sequencing was carried out using blood. The chain uses TRBV20-1 and TRBJ2-7; D is perhaps TRBD1 (6 bases). This receptor was identified in a man aged 55 to 70 in good health. The CDR3 DNA sequence: TGCAGTGCCCCGACAGGAACCTACGAGCAGTACTTC. Translating it yields CSAPTGTYEQYF.